This T cell receptor (beta chain) was sequenced during a study of spatial heterogeneity in lung cancer. Sample time point: sample taken at primary tumor resection. Unsorted tumor, nontumor lung tissue or cryopreserved PBMC supplied the whole RNA. One entry per CDR3 protein, called by TCRdb with MiXCR from the 5' RACE reads. This table holds 2,600 or so distinct CDR3 sequences, 13% found once. This clonotype is large by share. Germline V lookup: CDR1 MNHEY, CDR2 SVGAGI. The CDR3 runs to 13 residues. Trimming stripped 4 bases from V and 7 bases from J, with 13 bases between. The clonotype was recovered from a male donor with early-stage non-small cell lung cancer. This sample comprised PBMCs, obtained at surgery. The chain combines TRBV6-5 with TRBJ2-5; D is ambiguous. The DNA of the CDR3 is TGTGCCAGCAGTTCCGGCGAGCGCGGGACCCAGTACTTC. It specifies CASSSGERGTQYF.